This passage covers 9 T cell receptor beta chains from one sample sequenced in a study of T cells in Graves' hyperthyroidism and ophthalmopathy. TCR beta CDR3 sequences were amplified from RNA transcripts. First-round RT-PCR of the TCR CDR3 relied on the HTBI primer set. One entry per CDR3 protein, called by TCRdb with MiXCR from the multiplex PCR reads. The sample yields hundreds of thousands of distinct CDR3 sequences, roughly 13% seen once. The sequencing sample was made of blood. The source of these receptors is a young woman with Graves' hyperthyroidism.

V is TRBV20-1 and J is TRBJ2-1, with unresolved D. CDR1 DFQATT and CDR2 SNEGSKA come from the germline V gene (reference sequence). V was shortened by 6 bases and J by 7 bases, with 19 bases between the two germline ends. The CDR3 is 14 amino acids. CDR3 in DNA: TGCAGTGCCCTCAGGCCCCCGCTGGAGAATGAGCAGTTCTTC. Amino acid sequence: CSALRPPLENEQFF.

This clonotype showed up many times. The chain has TRBV28 and TRBJ1-2; no definite D call. CDR3 length: 12 amino acids. Germline loops: CDR1 MDHEN, CDR2 SYDVKM. V lost 2 bases and J 10 bases, leaving 11 bases between the germline ends. The CDR3 coding sequence is TGTGCCAGCAGTTTAAGGCAGTGGGCCTACACCTTC. It codes for CASSLRQWAYTF.

This clonotype was picked up many times. This sequence joins TRBV11-2 and TRBJ2-1, with D uncertain. Between the trimmed V and J ends, which lost 0 bases and 7 bases, there was a span of 7 bases. Germline assignment: CDR1 SGHAT and CDR2 FQNNGV. This CDR3 region has 13 residues. The CDR3 spells CASSLDLLNEQFF. The CDR3 DNA reads TGTGCCAGCAGCTTAGATCTTCTGAATGAGCAGTTCTTC.

The sample holds a few counts of this clonotype. CDR3 coding DNA: TGTGCTAGTGGGTACTCTGGAAACACCATATATTTT. It encodes CASGYSGNTIYF. The gene calls are TRBV12-5 and TRBJ1-3; D unclear. In germline, CDR1 is LGHNT, CDR2 FRNRAP. The CDR3 is 12 amino acids. Between the trimmed V and J ends, which lost 6 bases and 0 bases, there was a span of 3 bases.

This clonotype appeared many times. This sequence joins TRBV6-1 and TRBJ1-6, with TRBD1 identical over 10 bases. This CDR3 spans 15 amino acids. Per the germline V gene, CDR1 is MNHNS and CDR2 is SASEGT. V shed 1 base, J shed 6 bases, and the junction held 0 bases outside the gene matches. CDR3 nucleotides: TGTGCCAGCAGTGAAGGGACAGGGGGTAATTCACCCCTCCACTTT. As protein: CASSEGTGGNSPLHF.

This clonotype turned up a few times. The chain employs TRBV19 and TRBJ2-1, with TRBD2 matching 14 bases. The V gene's germline CDR1 is LNHDA and CDR2 SQIVND (reference sequence). The CDR3 totals 16 residues. Unmatched junction bases numbered 9, after V lost 5 bases and J lost 9 bases. CDR3 sequence (DNA): TGTGCCAGTAGTTCTTCCGGGACTAGCGGGAGAGGTGAGCAGTTCTTC. Translating it yields CASSSSGTSGRGEQFF.

This clonotype came up a few times. This chain connects TRBV28 to TRBJ2-3; 7 bases are shared with TRBD2. Trimming removed 5 bases from V and 2 bases from J; junction bases left unmatched: 10. The CDR3 is made up of 16 amino acids. Per the germline V gene, CDR1 is MDHEN and CDR2 is SYDVKM. The CDR3 is CASSPRGGGFTDTQYF. In DNA, the CDR3 is TGTGCCAGCAGTCCAAGGGGCGGGGGTTTCACAGATACGCAGTATTTT.

The V call is TRBV6-1, the J call TRBJ2-2, with 7 bases identical to TRBD2. J gave up 5 bases and V 8 bases, and 2 bases lay outside the gene matches. Germline CDR1 is MNHNS and CDR2 is SASEGT. The CDR3 runs 12 residues. As DNA, the CDR3 is TGTGCCAGCGCCGGGGGGACCGGGGAGCTGTTTTTT. Translated, it gives CASAGGTGELFF.

This clonotype was seen only a few times. V and J are TRBV28 and TRBJ1-1, with no clear D. The CDR3 length is 15 residues. The germline V and J ends were trimmed by 4 bases and 0 bases, with 12 bases remaining between them. From germline, CDR1 is MDHEN and CDR2 SYDVKM. The CDR3 DNA follows: TGTGCCAGCAGTTCCATTATTTCCATGAACACTGAAGCTTTCTTT. This codes for CASSSIISMNTEAFF.